This T cell receptor (beta chain) was found in a study of blood T cell repertoires in COVID-19. Libraries were prepared by immunoSEQ multiplex PCR; TCRdb keeps only in-frame clonotypes and omits some of them. Of approximately 190,000 clones listed, about 83% are singletons. Germline V gene lookup returns CDR1 MGHRA and CDR2 YSYEKL. The CDR3 sequence is 15 residues long. Trimming stripped 7 bases from V and 0 bases from J, with 14 bases between. This rearrangement joins TRBV4-1 to TRBJ2-3; D gene ambiguous. The sequence came from a woman aged 70-85 years with active or convalescent COVID-19. Sequenced: peripheral blood. In DNA form, the CDR3 reads TGCGCCAGCATTTGGCGACTCACTAGCACAGATACGCAGTATTTT. As protein: CASIWRLTSTDTQYF.